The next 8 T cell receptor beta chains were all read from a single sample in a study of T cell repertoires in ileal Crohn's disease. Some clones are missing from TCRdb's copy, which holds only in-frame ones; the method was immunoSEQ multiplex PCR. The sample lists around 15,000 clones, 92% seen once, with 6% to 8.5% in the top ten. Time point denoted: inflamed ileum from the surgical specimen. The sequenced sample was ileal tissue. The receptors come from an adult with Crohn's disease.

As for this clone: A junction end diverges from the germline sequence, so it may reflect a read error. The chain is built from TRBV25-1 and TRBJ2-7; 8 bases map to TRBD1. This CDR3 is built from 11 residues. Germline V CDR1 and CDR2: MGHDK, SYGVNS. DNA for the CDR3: TGTGCCAGCACCGCGGGGACAGGCCTGCACTTC. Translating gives CASTAGTGLHF.

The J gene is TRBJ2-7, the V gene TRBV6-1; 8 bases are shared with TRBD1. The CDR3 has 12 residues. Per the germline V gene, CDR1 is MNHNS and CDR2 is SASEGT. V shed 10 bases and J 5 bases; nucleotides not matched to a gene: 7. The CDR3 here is CATRTGTHEQYF. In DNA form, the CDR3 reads TGTGCCACCAGGACAGGGACCCACGAGCAGTACTTC.

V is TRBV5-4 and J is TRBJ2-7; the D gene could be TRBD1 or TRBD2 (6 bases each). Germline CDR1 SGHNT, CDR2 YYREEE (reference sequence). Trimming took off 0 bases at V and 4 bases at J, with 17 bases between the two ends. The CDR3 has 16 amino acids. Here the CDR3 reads CASSLVRRGDQYEQYF. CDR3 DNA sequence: TGTGCCAGCAGCTTGGTGAGGAGGGGGGACCAATACGAGCAGTACTTC.

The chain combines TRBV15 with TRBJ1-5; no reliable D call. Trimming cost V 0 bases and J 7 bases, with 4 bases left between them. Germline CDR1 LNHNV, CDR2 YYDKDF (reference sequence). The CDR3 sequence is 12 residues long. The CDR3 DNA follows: TGTGCCACCAGCAGAGATTGGCAGCCCCAGCATTTT. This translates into CATSRDWQPQHF.

The CDR3 coding sequence is TGTGCCATCAGTGAAGTGGGGCCCGACTATGGCTACACCTTC. Translation: CAISEVGPDYGYTF. The V and J genes are TRBV10-3 and TRBJ1-2; TRBD1 might be the D (5 bases). In germline, CDR1 is ENHRY, CDR2 SYGVKD. The CDR3 is 14 residues long. V lost 3 bases and J lost 3, with 11 bases in between.

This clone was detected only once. DNA for the CDR3: TGTGCCAGCAGCCCCAAACGAGGGGCAGGGGTGGGCACTAATGAAAAACTGTTTTTT. This codes for CASSPKRGAGVGTNEKLFF. The genes are TRBV9 and TRBJ1-4; D is perhaps TRBD1 (6 bases). There are 19 residues in the CDR3. Trimming shortened V by 4 bases and J by 2 bases, and 24 bases separated the two germline ends. CDR1 and CDR2 from the germline V gene are SGDLS and YYNGEE.

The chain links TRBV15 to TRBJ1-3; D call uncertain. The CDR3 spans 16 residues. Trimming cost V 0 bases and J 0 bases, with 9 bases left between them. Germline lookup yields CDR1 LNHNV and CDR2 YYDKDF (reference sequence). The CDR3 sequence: CATSRDDLDSGNTIYF. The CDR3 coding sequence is TGTGCCACCAGCAGAGATGATCTGGACTCTGGAAACACCATATATTTT. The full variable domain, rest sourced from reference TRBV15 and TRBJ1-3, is DAMVIQNPRYQVTQFGKPVTLSCSQTLNHNVMYWYQQKSSQAPKLLFHYYDKDFNNEADTPDNFQSRRPNTSFCFLDIRSPGLGDTAMYLCATSRDDLDSGNTIYFGEGSWLTVV.

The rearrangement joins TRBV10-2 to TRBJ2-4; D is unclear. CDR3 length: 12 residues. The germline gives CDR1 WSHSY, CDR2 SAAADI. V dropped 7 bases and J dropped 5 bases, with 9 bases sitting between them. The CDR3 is CASKVSENIQYF. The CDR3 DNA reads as TGCGCCAGCAAAGTATCTGAAAACATTCAGTACTTC.